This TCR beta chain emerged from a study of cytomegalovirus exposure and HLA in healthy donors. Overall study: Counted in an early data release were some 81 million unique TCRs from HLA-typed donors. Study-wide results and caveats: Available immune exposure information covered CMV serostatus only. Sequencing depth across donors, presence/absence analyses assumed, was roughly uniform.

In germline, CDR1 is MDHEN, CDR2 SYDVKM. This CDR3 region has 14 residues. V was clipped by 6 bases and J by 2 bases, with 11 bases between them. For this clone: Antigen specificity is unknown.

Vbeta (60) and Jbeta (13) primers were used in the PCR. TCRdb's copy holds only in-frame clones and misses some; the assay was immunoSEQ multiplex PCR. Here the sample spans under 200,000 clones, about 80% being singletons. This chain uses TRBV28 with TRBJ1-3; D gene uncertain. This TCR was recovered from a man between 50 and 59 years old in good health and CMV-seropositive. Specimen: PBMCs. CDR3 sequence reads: CASSFEFAGNTIYF. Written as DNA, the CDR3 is TGTGCCAGCAGCTTCGAGTTCGCTGGAAACACCATATATTTT.